This T cell receptor (beta chain) was sequenced during a study of CD8 T cells in ankylosing spondylitis. Study-wide results and limits: Among TCR beta sequences, a motif of several highly homologous variants appeared characteristic of ankylosing spondylitis blood.

Library preparation for TCR beta used quantitative 5'-RACE with molecular barcodes. TCRdb re-derived calls from the 5' RACE reads in MiXCR, one entry per CDR3 protein. The sample contains approximately 260,000 distinct CDR3 sequences, approximately 20% of which appear only once. On this clonotype: What it recognizes is unknown. One end of the junction fails to match germline, which may point to a read error.

This TCR was sampled from a male donor with ankylosing spondylitis or in good health (not recorded which). Sequenced input: blood, either unsorted or a sorted T cell fraction (not recorded which).

The CDR3 spells CSADTGAVYDSNNEQFF. CDR3 DNA: TGCAGCGCCGATACCGGGGCTGTTTACGACTCCAACAATGAGCAGTTCTTC. The rearrangement uses TRBV29-1 and TRBJ2-1; D assignment may be TRBD1 or TRBD2 (5 bases each). CDR3 length: 17 residues. Germline V lookup: CDR1 SQVTM, CDR2 ANQGSEA.